Below, 29 T cell receptor beta chains from the same sample are listed, as sequenced in a study of blood T cell repertoires in COVID-19. The protocol was immunoSEQ multiplex PCR, while the TCRdb copy is restricted to in-frame clones and leaves out a portion. The table includes over 90,000 clones, around 87% detected once. The sample consisted of peripheral blood. These TCRs come from a human donor in a cohort sampled during active COVID-19.

This sequence joins TRBV4-2 and TRBJ1-1, with a possible D match to TRBD1 (6 bases). V was pared by 1 base and J by 6 bases, with 12 bases between. The CDR3 has 14 amino acids. The germline V gene has CDR1 LGHNA and CDR2 YNFKEQ. CDR3 residues: CASSQVGQSAEAFF. The CDR3 bases are TGTGCCAGCAGCCAAGTCGGACAGTCCGCTGAAGCTTTCTTT.

This rearrangement joins TRBV7-8 to TRBJ1-4; D is perhaps TRBD1 (6 bases). The length of the CDR3 is 15 residues. Trimming removed 2 bases at V and 12 bases at J, with 19 bases between. The germline V gene has CDR1 SGHVS and CDR2 FQNEAQ. CDR3 protein: CASSLFGGGQRELFF. CDR3 coding DNA: TGTGCCAGCAGCTTATTCGGGGGGGGCCAGAGGGAACTGTTTTTT.

The V gene is TRBV13, the J gene TRBJ2-1; the D gene is possibly TRBD2 (7 bases). The CDR3 spans 14 residues. Per germline, CDR1 PRHDT and CDR2 FYEKMQ (reference sequence). Deletions cut 9 bases from V and 9 bases from J, with 21 bases between. CDR3 in DNA: TGTGCCAGTTTTGGACTAGAGGGGGGGAGTGAGCAGTTCTTC. This translates into CASFGLEGGSEQFF.

This chain joins TRBV5-4 and TRBJ2-1; 11 positions agree with TRBD2. This CDR3 region has 19 residues. Trimming cost V 4 bases and J 7 bases; bases outside gene matches: 19. Germline assignment: CDR1 SGHNT and CDR2 YYREEE (reference sequence). The CDR3 is CASSPESRGVAGGGNEQFF. The DNA for the CDR3 is TGTGCCAGCAGCCCCGAATCTCGGGGGGTAGCGGGAGGGGGTAATGAGCAGTTCTTC. The whole variable domain, filled in from reference TRBV5-4 and TRBJ2-1, reads ETGVTQSPTHLIKTRGQQVTLRCSSQSGHNTVSWYQQALGQGPQFIFQYYREEENGRGNFPPRFSGLQFPNYSSELNVNALELDDSALYLCASSPESRGVAGGGNEQFFGPGTRLTVL.

The V gene is TRBV10-3, the J gene TRBJ1-4; TRBD1 is a possible D gene (5 bases). The V gene lost 6 bases and the J gene lost 4 bases, with 24 bases spanning the gap. The CDR3 is 18 residues long. CDR1 is ENHRY, CDR2 SYGVKD, per germline. CDR3 residues: CAIRAQWGVITYNEKLFF. The CDR3 region has the DNA TGTGCCATCAGGGCCCAGTGGGGGGTGATTACTTATAATGAAAAACTGTTTTTT.

The chain is built from TRBV5-8 and TRBJ2-7; D possibly corresponds to TRBD1 (6 bases). CDR1 and CDR2 (germline): SGHTS, YDEGEE. The V gene lost 4 bases and the J gene lost 0 bases, with 8 bases spanning the gap. This CDR3 comprises 13 residues. CDR3 bases: TGTGCCAGCAGCCTGGGGGCCTCCTACGAGCAGTACTTC. It codes for CASSLGASYEQYF. Combining the CDR3 with reference TRBV5-8 and TRBJ2-7 gives the whole variable domain EAGVTQSPTHLIKTRGQQATLRCSPISGHTSVYWYQQALGLGLQFLLWYDEGEERNRGNFPPRFSGRQFPNYSSELNVNALELEDSALYLCASSLGASYEQYFGPGTRLTVT.

This clone occurred once. DNA for the CDR3: TGTGCCAGCAGCCAACAGGGGGCAAGCACCGGGGAGCTGTTTTTT. This gives the protein CASSQQGASTGELFF. This rearrangement joins TRBV6-5 to TRBJ2-2, with 9 positions matching TRBD1. Germline CDR1 and CDR2: MNHEY and SVGAGI. The V gene end was trimmed by 6 bases and the J gene end by 4 bases; junction bases not matched to a gene: 6. The CDR3 contains 15 residues.

J is TRBJ2-7 and V is TRBV7-2; D is ambiguous. CDR1 and CDR2 from the germline V gene are SGHTA and FQGNSA. The CDR3 covers 13 residues. Trimming pared 5 bases from V and 2 bases from J, leaving 10 bases between. CDR3 protein: CASSPFTAYEQYF. CDR3 DNA: TGTGCCAGCAGCCCCTTCACAGCCTACGAGCAGTACTTC.

The rearrangement links TRBV27 to TRBJ2-5; weak D call: TRBD2 (5 bases). Germline CDR1 reads MNHEY; CDR2 reads SMNVEV (reference sequence). The CDR3 sequence is 13 residues long. V lost 6 bases to trimming and J lost 3 bases, with 11 bases between them. The CDR3 is CASREDGKETQYF. The CDR3 nucleotides read TGTGCCAGCAGGGAAGACGGGAAAGAGACCCAGTACTTC.

V is TRBV5-1 and J is TRBJ2-1; 8 bases are a match to TRBD2. The CDR3 runs to 15 residues. V shed 3 bases, J shed 0 bases, and the junction held 2 bases outside the gene matches. Germline V gene lookup returns CDR1 SGHRS and CDR2 YFSETQ. The CDR3 region has the DNA TGCGCCAGCAGCTCCGGGACTAGCTCCTACAATGAGCAGTTCTTC. Amino acids: CASSSGTSSYNEQFF. Supplemented by reference TRBV5-1 and TRBJ2-1, the full variable domain reads KAGVTQTPRYLIKTRGQQVTLSCSPISGHRSVSWYQQTPGQGLQFLFEYFSETQRNKGNFPGRFSGRQFSNSRSEMNVSTLELGDSALYLCASSSGTSSYNEQFFGPGTRLTVL.

J is TRBJ2-2 and V is TRBV19; maybe TRBD1 (5 bases). Germline values: CDR1 LNHDA, CDR2 SQIVND (reference sequence). The CDR3 totals 14 residues. The V end lost 7 bases, the J end lost 0 bases, and 9 bases lay between the germline ends. CDR3 nucleotide sequence: TGTGCCAGTACCCAACAGGCGAACACCGGGGAGCTGTTTTTT. Residues: CASTQQANTGELFF.

This clone was counted once. The chain combines TRBV10-3 with TRBJ2-2; 14 nucleotides line up with TRBD2. V lost 10 bases and J lost 6; bases outside the gene matches: 4. CDR3 size: 14 residues. CDR1 and CDR2 (germline): ENHRY, SYGVKD. CDR3 region: CATRLAGGPGELFF. CDR3 sequence (DNA): TGTGCCACTCGACTAGCGGGAGGGCCCGGGGAGCTGTTTTTT.

V gene TRBV19 combines with J gene TRBJ1-1; no clear D. There are 13 residues in the CDR3. Germline V lookup: CDR1 LNHDA, CDR2 SQIVND (reference sequence). Trimming cost V 6 bases and J 1 base, with 9 bases left between them. CDR3 nucleotide sequence: TGTGCCAGTAGGCTCGCGGGGAACACTGAAGCTTTCTTT. Encoded protein: CASRLAGNTEAFF.

The CDR3 reads CASSLVGRGWANVLTF. The CDR3 bases are TGTGCCAGCAGCTTGGTGGGGCGGGGTTGGGCCAACGTCCTGACTTTC. The chain joins TRBV5-6 to TRBJ2-6; D possibly corresponds to TRBD2 (6 bases). Per germline, CDR1 SGHDT and CDR2 YYEEEE. The length of the CDR3 is 16 residues. The V and J ends lost 0 bases and 5 bases respectively, with 12 bases between them.

This chain uses TRBV9 with TRBJ1-1; 7 bases line up with TRBD1. V trimming: 0 bases; J trimming: 1 base; junction bases outside the gene matches: 3. The CDR3 consists of 15 residues. The germline V gene encodes CDR1 SGDLS and CDR2 YYNGEE. CDR3 DNA sequence: TGTGCCAGCAGCGTAGGGGGACAGCCGAACACTGAAGCTTTCTTT. Residues: CASSVGGQPNTEAFF. Looking up the rest from reference TRBV9 and TRBJ1-1 gives the full variable domain: DSGVTQTPKHLITATGQRVTLRCSPRSGDLSVYWYQQSLDQGLQFLIQYYNGEERAKGNILERFSAQQFPDLHSELNLSSLELGDSALYFCASSVGGQPNTEAFFGQGTRLTVV.

V and J are TRBV2 and TRBJ2-4, with 8 positions matching TRBD2. V trimming: 6 bases; J trimming: 6 bases; junction bases outside the gene matches: 13. Germline lookup yields CDR1 SNHLY and CDR2 FYNNEI. This CDR3 is built from 16 residues. The CDR3 bases are TGTGCCAGCAGATCGGGGACTAGTGGCGGGTCAAACATTCAGTACTTC. Translated: CASRSGTSGGSNIQYF.

This clone was seen more than once but under ten times. This chain joins TRBV6-2 or TRBV6-3 and TRBJ2-7, with TRBD2 as a possible D gene (5 bases). There are 14 residues in the CDR3. Germline V gene data show CDR1 as MNHEY and CDR2 as SVGEGT. The V gene lost 2 bases and the J gene lost 3 bases, with 11 bases spanning the gap. The CDR3 DNA sequence: TGTGCCAGCAGTTACGGGCTAGCTATCTACGAGCAGTACTTC. Amino acids: CASSYGLAIYEQYF.

The CDR3 reads CASSPNSEGDEAFF. The CDR3 nucleotides read TGTGCCAGCTCACCAAATTCAGAGGGGGATGAAGCTTTCTTT. The chain is built from TRBV18 and TRBJ1-1, with a possible D match to TRBD1 (6 bases). Trimming stripped 2 bases from V and 7 bases from J, with 14 bases between. Per germline, CDR1 KGHSH and CDR2 LQKENI. This CDR3 contains 14 residues. The whole variable domain, filled in from reference TRBV18 and TRBJ1-1, reads NAGVMQNPRHLVRRRGQEARLRCSPMKGHSHVYWYRQLPEEGLKFMVYLQKENIIDESGMPKERFSAEFPKEGPSILRIQQVVRGDSAAYFCASSPNSEGDEAFFGQGTRLTVV.

This clone was seen only a few times. The chain couples TRBV29-1 to TRBJ2-7, with D possibly TRBD2 on 5 matching bases. V dropped 7 bases and J dropped 2 bases, with 18 bases sitting between them. CDR1 SQVTM and CDR2 ANQGSEA come from the germline V gene. The CDR3 runs to 14 residues. CDR3 loop: CSAYRSGGPYEQYF. The CDR3 nucleotides are TGCAGCGCCTACCGGAGTGGAGGCCCCTACGAGCAGTACTTC.

This clone was found once. The chain is built from TRBV5-6 and TRBJ2-2, with D possibly TRBD2 on 5 matching bases. Germline lookup yields CDR1 SGHDT and CDR2 YYEEEE. Deletions cut 3 bases from V and 4 bases from J, with 10 bases between. This CDR3 spans 14 amino acids. The CDR3 region is CASSSGLFTGELFF. The CDR3 nucleotides are TGTGCCAGCAGCTCCGGACTCTTCACCGGGGAGCTGTTTTTT.

The chain couples TRBV25-1 to TRBJ2-7; 15 bases match TRBD2. V gave up 8 bases and J gave up 3 bases; unmatched junction bases: 5. The CDR3 contains 15 residues. The germline V gene has CDR1 MGHDK and CDR2 SYGVNS. The CDR3 here is CASGGLAGGFYEQYF. The DNA for the CDR3 is TGTGCCAGCGGGGGACTAGCGGGAGGATTCTACGAGCAGTACTTC.

The V and J genes are TRBV11-2 and TRBJ1-2; 11 bases agree with TRBD1. After removal of 7 bases from V and 8 bases from J, the junction contained 18 bases not matched to a gene. The germline V gene has CDR1 SGHAT and CDR2 FQNNGV. This CDR3 comprises 17 residues. The CDR3 is CASTTSRSGTGGGGYTF. CDR3 nucleotides: TGTGCCAGCACCACATCACGCTCTGGGACAGGGGGTGGCGGCTACACCTTC.

V usage is TRBV12-3 or TRBV12-4 and J usage is TRBJ2-7; D possibly corresponds to TRBD2 (6 bases). V lost 2 bases, J lost 4 bases, and 9 bases lay in between. The length of the CDR3 is 13 residues. The CDR3, as DNA: TGTGCCAGCAGTTTAACGGGAGAATACGAGCAGTACTTC. Translated: CASSLTGEYEQYF.

The chain couples TRBV9 to TRBJ1-3; D gene unclear. V lost 0 bases to trimming and J lost 0 bases, with 7 bases between them. The CDR3 loop spans 15 amino acids. CDR1 and CDR2 (germline): SGDLS, YYNGEE. CDR3: CASSVGQSSGNTIYF. CDR3 sequence (DNA): TGTGCCAGCAGCGTAGGACAAAGCTCTGGAAACACCATATATTTT.

The DNA of the CDR3 is TGTGCCAGCAGCTTCACAGGGTCCTATGGCTACACCTTC. Translated: CASSFTGSYGYTF. This chain connects TRBV5-4 to TRBJ1-2; weak D call: TRBD1 (6 bases). The V end was cut by 2 bases, the J end by 4 bases, with 9 bases between. The CDR3 contains 13 residues. CDR1 and CDR2 (germline): SGHNT, YYREEE (reference sequence).

The J gene is TRBJ2-1, the V gene TRBV24-1, with 8 bases matching TRBD2. The CDR3 sequence is 17 residues long. The J segment lost 1 base and the V segment lost 7 bases, leaving 11 bases of the junction unmatched. In germline, CDR1 is KGHDR, CDR2 SFDVKD. This CDR3 reads CATSNGAGDWSYNEQFF. In DNA form, the CDR3 reads TGTGCCACCAGCAATGGAGCGGGAGATTGGTCCTACAATGAGCAGTTCTTC.

The J gene is TRBJ1-2, the V gene TRBV6-5, with unresolved D. Germline CDR1 reads MNHEY; CDR2 reads SVGAGI. This CDR3 comprises 13 residues. The V end was cut by 5 bases, the J end by 1 base, with 8 bases between. The chain's CDR3 is CASSPGFNYGYTF. Written as DNA, the CDR3 is TGTGCCAGCAGTCCGGGGTTTAACTATGGCTACACCTTC.

V is TRBV5-4 and J is TRBJ2-6, with D unclear. Trimming left V 1 base short and J 0 bases short, with 5 bases between. Germline CDR1 reads SGHNT; CDR2 reads YYREEE (reference sequence). CDR3 length equals 15 residues. As DNA, the CDR3 is TGTGCCAGCAGCTTGTTCGGCTCTGGGGCCAACGTCCTGACTTTC. Amino acid sequence: CASSLFGSGANVLTF.

The rearrangement uses TRBV24-1 and TRBJ1-5; D is perhaps TRBD1 (6 bases). With 3 bases removed from V and 5 bases from J, the gap between germline ends came to 16 bases. Per the germline V gene, CDR1 is KGHDR and CDR2 is SFDVKD. This CDR3 is 16 amino acids long. The CDR3 loop reads CATSDGKRGSYQPQHF. The CDR3 bases are TGTGCCACCAGTGATGGAAAAAGGGGGTCCTATCAGCCCCAGCATTTT.